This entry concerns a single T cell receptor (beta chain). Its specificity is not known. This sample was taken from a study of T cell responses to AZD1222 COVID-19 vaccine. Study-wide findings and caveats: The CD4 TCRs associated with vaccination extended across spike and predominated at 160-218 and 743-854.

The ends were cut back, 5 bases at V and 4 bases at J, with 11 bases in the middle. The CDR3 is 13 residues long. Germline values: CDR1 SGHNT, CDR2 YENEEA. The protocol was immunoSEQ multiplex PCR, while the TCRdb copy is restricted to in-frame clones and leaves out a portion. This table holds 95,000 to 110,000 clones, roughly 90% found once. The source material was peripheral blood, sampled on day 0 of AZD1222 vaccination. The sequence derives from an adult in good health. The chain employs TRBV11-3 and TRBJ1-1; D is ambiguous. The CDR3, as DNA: TGTGCCAGCAGCAGACAAGTATCCACTGAAGCTTTCTTT. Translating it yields CASSRQVSTEAFF.